The 20 T cell receptor beta chains presented below share a single source sample, sequenced in a study of blood T cell repertoires in COVID-19. Sequenced by immunoSEQ multiplex PCR; TCRdb stores in-frame clones only, minus some. The sample records about 350,000 clones, roughly 86% being singletons. Sequenced: PBMCs or T cells enriched from blood (not recorded which). These receptor sequences come from a woman aged 25 to 45 who had been exposed to COVID-19.

The V call is TRBV29-1, the J call TRBJ1-4, with 8 bases matching TRBD1. Trimming took 4 bases from V and 7 from J; bases not matched to a gene: 5. CDR1 is SQVTM, CDR2 ANQGSEA, per germline. The CDR3 consists of 13 residues. The CDR3 region has the DNA TGCAGCGTTGCAGGGGGCAGGGGTGAAAAACTGTTTTTT. This translates into CSVAGGRGEKLFF.

The J gene is TRBJ2-1, the V gene TRBV27; D is uncertain. CDR3 length: 17 amino acids. V was trimmed by 4 bases and J by 5 bases, leaving 21 bases between them. In germline, CDR1 is MNHEY, CDR2 SMNVEV (reference sequence). DNA for the CDR3: TGTGCCAGCAGTTACCTTAGTGCTCCCATTTCCGACAATGAGCAGTTCTTC. This codes for CASSYLSAPISDNEQFF.

The chain links TRBV20-1 to TRBJ2-2; TRBD1 might be the D (5 bases). Germline V gives CDR1 DFQATT, CDR2 SNEGSKA (reference sequence). The V end lost 3 bases, the J end lost 1 base, and 9 bases lay between the germline ends. This CDR3 comprises 14 residues. DNA for the CDR3: TGCAGTGCTAGTGAGCAGGGGAACACCGGGGAGCTGTTTTTT. As protein: CSASEQGNTGELFF.

The chain uses TRBV9 and TRBJ1-3; D unresolved. This CDR3 is built from 14 residues. Germline values: CDR1 SGDLS, CDR2 YYNGEE. V dropped 3 bases and J dropped 3 bases, with 10 bases sitting between them. The DNA for the CDR3 is TGTGCCAGCAGCGAGAGCGGGATTGGAAACACCATATATTTT. This sequence encodes CASSESGIGNTIYF.

This clone was observed a handful of times. V gene TRBV5-1 combines with J gene TRBJ2-5; TRBD2 might be the D (6 bases). This CDR3 is 17 amino acids long. Trimming removed 4 bases from V and 0 bases from J, with 19 bases in between. Germline CDR1 reads SGHRS; CDR2 reads YFSETQ. CDR3 sequence (DNA): TGCGCCAGCAGCCGAGGTGGGGCGGGAAAAAACCAAGAGACCCAGTACTTC. Protein: CASSRGGAGKNQETQYF.

This clone was seen once. The rearrangement joins TRBV25-1 to TRBJ1-1, with D perhaps matching TRBD1 (6 bases). Trimming took 3 bases from V and 4 from J, leaving 12 bases between them. The CDR3 has 14 amino acids. CDR1 and CDR2 from the germline V gene are MGHDK and SYGVNS. CDR3 sequence reads: CASSEIGGFTEAFF. CDR3 sequence (DNA): TGTGCCAGCAGTGAGATAGGGGGATTCACTGAAGCTTTCTTT.

The chain uses TRBV3-1 (or the pseudogene TRBV3-2) and TRBJ1-1; a weak D match, TRBD1 (5 bases). The CDR3 covers 14 residues. CDR1 LGHDT and CDR2 YNNKEL come from the germline V gene (reference sequence). Trimming pared 4 bases from V and 2 bases from J, leaving 11 bases between. CDR3 coding DNA: TGTGCCAGCAGCCGGGGCAGGAGCAACACTGAAGCTTTCTTT. The encoded protein is CASSRGRSNTEAFF.

V gene TRBV9 combines with J gene TRBJ2-2; 9 bases fit TRBD1. This CDR3 is 19 amino acids long. J lost 2 bases, V lost 3 bases, and 14 bases had no gene match. Germline CDR1 reads SGDLS; CDR2 reads YYNGEE. In DNA form, the CDR3 reads TGTGCCAGCAGCGCATCGATCCACAGGGGGCGCCTCAACACCGGGGAGCTGTTTTTT. Its protein is CASSASIHRGRLNTGELFF.

The J gene is TRBJ2-1, the V gene TRBV7-9; 7 bases agree with TRBD1. This CDR3 is built from 13 residues. V lost 5 bases to trimming and J lost 4 bases; unmatched junction nucleotides: 2. Germline assignment: CDR1 SEHNR and CDR2 FQNEAQ (reference sequence). The CDR3 loop reads CASSPTGYNEQFF. The DNA for the CDR3 is TGTGCCAGCAGCCCGACAGGGTACAATGAGCAGTTCTTC.

The J gene is TRBJ2-1, the V gene TRBV2; the match to TRBD1 covers 8 bases. V lost 2 bases to trimming and J lost 8 bases; unmatched junction nucleotides: 17. CDR1 SNHLY and CDR2 FYNNEI come from the germline V gene. There are 18 residues in the CDR3. CDR3 nucleotide sequence: TGTGCCAGCAGTGAACCCACCGGGATGGGACAGGCCCGGGATGAGCAGTTCTTC. As protein: CASSEPTGMGQARDEQFF.

The V and J genes are TRBV5-4 and TRBJ2-3; the match to TRBD2 covers 10 bases. V lost 0 bases and J lost 4; bases outside the gene matches: 5. The CDR3 is 16 amino acids. In germline, CDR1 is SGHNT, CDR2 YYREEE (reference sequence). In nucleotides, the CDR3 is TGTGCCAGCAGCTTGGTGGGACTAGCGTCCTCAGATACGCAGTATTTT. This codes for CASSLVGLASSDTQYF.

The rearrangement links TRBV6-1 to TRBJ1-2; D is ambiguous. Germline CDR1 and CDR2: MNHNS and SASEGT. The CDR3 is 13 residues long. The V gene lost 3 bases and the J gene lost 8 bases, with 13 bases spanning the gap. The DNA for the CDR3 is TGTGCCAGCAGTGATCTTGGGCTCCTGGGCTACACCTTC. Protein sequence: CASSDLGLLGYTF.

The V gene is TRBV30, the J gene TRBJ2-7, with TRBD2 identical over 10 bases. Per germline, CDR1 GTSNPN and CDR2 SVGIG (reference sequence). The CDR3 has 15 amino acids. Trimming took 0 bases from V and 6 from J; bases not matched to a gene: 8. The chain's CDR3 is CAWSVRLAGVGEQYF. In DNA, the CDR3 is TGTGCCTGGAGTGTACGCCTAGCGGGGGTCGGCGAGCAGTACTTC.

This clone was seen a single time. The chain employs TRBV2 and TRBJ1-5; TRBD1 matches at 8 bases. The trim removed 6 bases at V and 10 bases at J, leaving 8 bases unmatched. The germline V gene has CDR1 SNHLY and CDR2 FYNNEI. This CDR3 comprises 13 residues. CDR3 loop: CASSGIGQGPQHF. Written as DNA, the CDR3 is TGTGCCAGCAGCGGAATAGGACAGGGCCCCCAGCATTTT.

In nucleotides, the CDR3 is TGTGCCAGCAGCTTAACCCCGCGAGGCTATGGCTACACCTTC. Encoded protein: CASSLTPRGYGYTF. The chain recombines TRBV11-3 with TRBJ1-2; D unresolved. In germline, CDR1 is SGHNT, CDR2 YENEEA. V gave up 2 bases and J gave up 4 bases, with 11 bases separating them. This CDR3 region has 14 residues.

The rearrangement uses TRBV6-9 and TRBJ2-7; tentative D call: TRBD2 (7 bases). Trimming cost V 2 bases and J 2 bases, with 25 bases left between them. The CDR3 covers 19 residues. Germline CDR1 is MNHGY and CDR2 is SVAAGI. For the CDR3, the DNA is TGTGCCAGCAGTTATGGTAAGGGGGGGGCCACTAGCCCTACCTACGAGCAGTACTTC. It encodes CASSYGKGGATSPTYEQYF.

The rearrangement links TRBV7-6 to TRBJ2-1, with 9 bases lining up with TRBD2. Losses at the gene ends were 5 bases for V and 10 bases for J; bases not matched to a gene: 12. Germline V lookup: CDR1 SGHVS, CDR2 FNYEAQ. The CDR3 runs to 15 residues. The CDR3 DNA reads TGTGCCAGCAGCCCTGCCCAGCGGGAGGTGAAGGAGCAGTTCTTC. It yields the protein CASSPAQREVKEQFF.

The chain is built from TRBV6-2 or TRBV6-3 and TRBJ1-1; D perhaps matches TRBD1 (6 bases). Trimming shortened V by 0 bases and J by 0 bases, and 14 bases separated the two germline ends. The CDR3 length is 17 residues. The germline CDR1 and CDR2 sequences are MNHEY and SVGEGT. The CDR3 DNA reads as TGTGCCAGCAGTTACTCGATTGTAGGGACAATGAACACTGAAGCTTTCTTT. Protein sequence: CASSYSIVGTMNTEAFF.

CDR3 bases: TGCGCCAGCAGCTTAGGGACTAGCGGGCCCCGCTCCTACGAGCAGTACTTC. It translates to CASSLGTSGPRSYEQYF. The genes are TRBV5-1 and TRBJ2-7, with 12 bases fitting TRBD2. Trimming took 2 bases from V and 0 from J; bases not matched to a gene: 6. Looked up from germline, CDR1 is SGHRS and CDR2 is YFSETQ. The CDR3 runs 17 residues.

This clone was seen more than once but under ten times. This rearrangement joins TRBV7-2 to TRBJ2-1; 11 positions match TRBD2. J gave up 6 bases and V 5 bases, and 6 bases lay outside the gene matches. CDR1 and CDR2 (germline): SGHTA, FQGNSA. The CDR3 spans 15 residues. The CDR3: CASSPQTSGANEQFF. The CDR3 nucleotides read TGTGCCAGCAGCCCTCAGACTAGCGGGGCCAATGAGCAGTTCTTC.